This entry lists 23 T cell receptor beta chains sequenced from one sample in a study of blood T cell repertoires in COVID-19. Data came from immunoSEQ multiplex PCR; TCRdb stores just in-frame clones and leaves some out. The sample lists 65,000 to 90,000 clones; 80% to 90% were seen once. Source material: peripheral blood. The receptor source for this set is a man aged 50-59 years with acute or convalescent COVID-19.

This clone was detected once. The chain links TRBV2 to TRBJ1-1, with 8 bases that match TRBD1. Germline V gene data show CDR1 as SNHLY and CDR2 as FYNNEI. CDR3 length equals 13 residues. Unmatched junction bases numbered 5, after V lost 7 bases and J lost 4 bases. CDR3 DNA sequence: TGTGCCAGCAAACAGGGGGAAGTCACTGAAGCTTTCTTT. Protein sequence: CASKQGEVTEAFF.

The chain joins TRBV30 to TRBJ1-4; possibly TRBD1 for D (6 bases). The CDR3 is 14 amino acids. The V gene's germline CDR1 is GTSNPN and CDR2 SVGIG (reference sequence). V was cut by 2 bases and J by 2 bases, with 9 bases left in between. CDR3 region: CAWSRGATNEKLFF. CDR3 bases: TGTGCCTGGAGTCGGGGGGCGACTAATGAAAAACTGTTTTTT.

This clone was counted at least ten times. The chain couples TRBV7-9 to TRBJ1-5; D may be TRBD1 (6 bases). V shed 4 bases and J shed 5 bases, with 15 bases lying between them. Germline lookup yields CDR1 SEHNR and CDR2 FQNEAQ (reference sequence). The CDR3 runs to 15 residues. The CDR3 reads CASSSDSPGDQPQHF. Written as DNA, the CDR3 is TGTGCCAGCAGCTCGGACAGCCCCGGCGATCAGCCCCAGCATTTT.

The chain joins TRBV6-6 to TRBJ1-1; no reliable D call. The CDR3 is 17 residues long. Germline CDR1 reads MNHNY; CDR2 reads SVGAGI (reference sequence). V lost 5 bases to trimming and J lost 0 bases, with 19 bases between them. The CDR3 protein is CASSRNTNSRMNTEAFF. Written as DNA, the CDR3 is TGTGCCAGCAGTCGCAACACGAATAGCCGGATGAACACTGAAGCTTTCTTT.

The V call is TRBV28, the J call TRBJ1-1, with 7 bases fitting TRBD1. V lost 5 bases to trimming and J lost 4 bases; unmatched junction nucleotides: 19. The length of the CDR3 is 18 residues. The germline CDR1 and CDR2 sequences are MDHEN and SYDVKM. CDR3 DNA: TGTGCCAGCAGTCTAGACCCTTTTAGGGGGCAGCTTGGCACTGAAGCTTTCTTT. This sequence encodes CASSLDPFRGQLGTEAFF.

The chain combines TRBV6-4 with TRBJ1-1; TRBD1 is a possible D gene (6 bases). CDR1 and CDR2 (germline): MRHNA, SNTAGT. Trimming shortened V by 4 bases and J by 7 bases, and 13 bases separated the two germline ends. The CDR3 consists of 13 residues. The CDR3 sequence: CASSVTLQGEAFF. The CDR3 region has the DNA TGTGCCAGCAGTGTCACACTACAGGGTGAAGCTTTCTTT.

This clone showed up just a few times. The CDR3 sequence: CASSRLARDRVSTDTQYF. DNA for the CDR3: TGTGCCAGCAGTCGCCTAGCCCGGGACAGGGTAAGCACAGATACGCAGTATTTT. This rearrangement joins TRBV5-5 to TRBJ2-3, with 9 bases fitting TRBD1. Germline loops: CDR1 SGHKS, CDR2 YYEKEE (reference sequence). This CDR3 is built from 18 residues. V dropped 5 bases and J dropped 0; count of bases not matched to a gene: 13.

The rearrangement uses TRBV7-8 and TRBJ1-2, with D unresolved. V lost 0 bases, J lost 7 bases, and 12 bases lay in between. Germline loops: CDR1 SGHVS, CDR2 FQNEAQ. The CDR3 is 14 residues long. In DNA form, the CDR3 reads TGTGCCAGCAGCTTAGCACAGAGGGTGGGTGGCTACACCTTC. Protein: CASSLAQRVGGYTF.

The chain carries TRBV30 and TRBJ1-2; the D is unclear. The V end lost 0 bases, the J end lost 4 bases, and 6 bases lay between the germline ends. The CDR3 is 12 residues long. Germline-derived CDR1 and CDR2 are GTSNPN and SVGIG (reference sequence). The CDR3 protein is CAWSVSPYGYTF. The CDR3 DNA follows: TGTGCCTGGAGTGTGAGTCCCTATGGCTACACCTTC.

This sequence joins TRBV30 and TRBJ1-3, with a possible D match to TRBD1 (6 bases). Germline V gene lookup returns CDR1 GTSNPN and CDR2 SVGIG (reference sequence). The CDR3 is 18 residues long. V lost 8 bases, J lost 1 base, and 27 bases lay in between. The CDR3 DNA reads TGTGCCCGTGGACTAGGTCGGACAGCCCTTAGTTCTGGAAACACCATATATTTT. Amino acid sequence: CARGLGRTALSSGNTIYF.

The rearrangement uses TRBV10-3 and TRBJ1-5, with no clear D. CDR1 and CDR2 (germline): ENHRY, SYGVKD. This CDR3 spans 13 amino acids. V lost 2 bases to trimming and J lost 6 bases, with 8 bases between them. This CDR3 reads CAISEERAQPQHF. In DNA, the CDR3 is TGTGCCATCAGTGAGGAGAGAGCTCAGCCCCAGCATTTT.

J is TRBJ1-6 and V is TRBV27; D unclear. Trimming pared 2 bases from V and 1 base from J, leaving 12 bases between. This CDR3 region has 17 residues. CDR1 and CDR2 from the germline V gene are MNHEY and SMNVEV (reference sequence). The DNA of the CDR3 is TGTGCCAGCAGTTTAAACGGGGAAAGGTCCTATAATTCACCCCTCCACTTT. It codes for CASSLNGERSYNSPLHF.

V gene TRBV4-1 combines with J gene TRBJ1-3, with 8 bases fitting TRBD1. The V segment lost 4 bases and the J segment 2 bases; nucleotides outside the gene matches: 4. CDR3 length equals 15 residues. CDR1 and CDR2 (germline): MGHRA, YSYEKL. The CDR3 sequence: CASSRATGAGNTIYF. The CDR3 nucleotides read TGCGCCAGCAGCCGGGCGACAGGGGCTGGAAACACCATATATTTT.

The chain recombines TRBV19 with TRBJ2-1; 7 bases line up with TRBD1. Germline CDR1 and CDR2: LNHDA and SQIVND (reference sequence). The CDR3 consists of 13 residues. Trimming took 6 bases from V and 6 from J; bases not matched to a gene: 5. For the CDR3, the DNA is TGTGCCAGTAGCCTAGGGGGCGGCAATGAGCAGTTCTTC. This gives the protein CASSLGGGNEQFF. The full variable domain, its missing parts supplied by reference TRBV19 and TRBJ2-1, is DGGITQSPKYLFRKEGQNVTLSCEQNLNHDAMYWYRQDPGQGLRLIYYSQIVNDFQKGDIAEGYSVSREKKESFPLTVTSAQKNPTAFYLCASSLGGGNEQFFGPGTRLTVL.

The chain carries TRBV5-4 and TRBJ2-7; 7 nucleotides align to TRBD1. The germline CDR1 and CDR2 sequences are SGHNT and YYREEE (reference sequence). The CDR3 contains 13 residues. The V gene end was trimmed by 0 bases and the J gene end by 6 bases; junction bases not matched to a gene: 3. CDR3 coding DNA: TGTGCCAGCAGCTTGGGACAGGGTGTCGAGCAGTACGTC. Protein: CASSLGQGVEQYV.

This sequence joins TRBV6-4 and TRBJ1-5; 7 bases align to TRBD1. This CDR3 is built from 13 residues. Germline values: CDR1 MRHNA, CDR2 SNTAGT. Losses at the gene ends were 5 bases for V and 7 bases for J; bases not matched to a gene: 5. Here the CDR3 DNA reads TGTGCCAGCAGTCGCGACAGGGACCAGCCCCAGCATTTT. This gives the protein CASSRDRDQPQHF.

This chain connects TRBV7-9 to TRBJ2-2; 7 bases agree with TRBD2. The CDR3 totals 16 residues. Germline V gives CDR1 SEHNR, CDR2 FQNEAQ (reference sequence). Trimming cost V 5 bases and J 1 base; bases outside gene matches: 7. The CDR3 region has the DNA TGTGCCAGCAGCCCCCCTGGGGGGGAGAACACCGGGGAGCTGTTTTTT. The encoded protein is CASSPPGGENTGELFF.

The chain links TRBV29-1 to TRBJ2-1; a weak D match, TRBD1 (5 bases). Germline values: CDR1 SQVTM, CDR2 ANQGSEA. V gave up 4 bases and J gave up 5 bases, with 18 bases separating them. The CDR3 extends over 15 amino acids. CDR3 amino acids: CSVAFGQGQNNEQFF. The CDR3 nucleotides are TGCAGCGTTGCATTCGGGCAGGGCCAAAACAATGAGCAGTTCTTC.

This chain links TRBV5-6 with TRBJ2-1; D remains unclear. Germline CDR1 is SGHDT and CDR2 is YYEEEE. CDR3 length equals 16 residues. V lost 0 bases, J lost 2 bases, and 12 bases lay in between. This chain's CDR3 is CASSLAEARPYNEQFF. Here the CDR3 DNA reads TGTGCCAGCAGCTTGGCTGAGGCTAGACCCTACAATGAGCAGTTCTTC.

The CDR3 loop is CASSEVPTGAPFF. The DNA of the CDR3 is TGTGCCAGCAGTGAAGTCCCAACAGGGGCGCCTTTCTTT. The gene calls are TRBV6-1 and TRBJ1-1; 7 bases match TRBD1. The germline CDR1 and CDR2 sequences are MNHNS and SASEGT. The CDR3 totals 13 residues. V shed 1 base and J 12 bases; nucleotides not matched to a gene: 8.

The genes are TRBV19 and TRBJ1-3; weak D call: TRBD1 (6 bases). Per the germline V gene, CDR1 is LNHDA and CDR2 is SQIVND (reference sequence). Trimming took off 6 bases at V and 0 bases at J, with 9 bases between the two ends. There are 14 residues in the CDR3. CDR3 amino acids: CASSGQYSGNTIYF. CDR3 nucleotides: TGTGCCAGTAGCGGACAGTACTCTGGAAACACCATATATTTT.

The chain links TRBV19 to TRBJ1-2; D is ambiguous. The V gene lost 2 bases and the J gene lost 5 bases, with 18 bases spanning the gap. The CDR3 loop spans 16 amino acids. CDR1 is LNHDA, CDR2 SQIVND, per germline (reference sequence). CDR3 nucleotides: TGTGCCAGTAGTATAAATTTAGAGGACTCATTATATGGCTACACCTTC. Translated: CASSINLEDSLYGYTF.

The CDR3 nucleotides are TGTGCCAGCAGTACCACAGGAACCCATGGCTACACCTTC. Amino acid sequence: CASSTTGTHGYTF. This chain joins TRBV11-1 and TRBJ1-2; D is perhaps TRBD1 (5 bases). The CDR3 extends over 13 amino acids. Germline V lookup: CDR1 SGHAT, CDR2 FQDESV (reference sequence). V was cut by 6 bases and J by 6 bases, with 14 bases left in between.